The TCR beta chain described here comes from a study of radiotherapy plus CTLA-4 blockade in lung cancer. Note on this clone: Its antigen is still unknown.

Profiled with immunoSEQ multiplex PCR; TCRdb holds only in-frame clones, not every one. The sample yields 60,000 to 70,000 clones, 70% to 85% seen once. Study-level points and caveats: An expansion of tumor-derived TCR clones occurred in blood after radiotherapy plus ipilimumab.

The TCR comes from a human donor with non-small cell lung cancer who had a complete response to radiotherapy plus ipilimumab. Sequencing used peripheral blood, obtained from a patient treated with radiotherapy plus ipilimumab.

CDR3 sequence: CASSPRTGARGTEAFF. The CDR3 DNA reads TGTGCCAGCAGCCCCCGGACAGGGGCGCGGGGCACTGAAGCTTTCTTT. The V call is TRBV14, the J call TRBJ1-1; 9 bases agree with TRBD1. Losses at the gene ends were 4 bases for V and 4 bases for J; bases not matched to a gene: 10. Germline V gene data show CDR1 as SGHDN and CDR2 as FVKESK. CDR3 length equals 16 residues.